A single sample is the source of the 31 T cell receptor beta chains below, sequenced in a study of identical twins' blood T cells. TCRdb reprocessed the 5' RACE reads via MiXCR and lists one record per CDR3 protein. The data contain roughly 380,000 distinct CDR3 sequences, about 28% of them singletons. The sequenced sample was PBMCs. These TCRs come from a woman between 18 and 55 years old in good health.

The V and J genes are TRBV9 and TRBJ1-1, with TRBD1 as a possible D gene (6 bases). This CDR3 spans 15 amino acids. Between the trimmed V and J ends, which lost 1 base and 6 bases, there was a span of 16 bases. Germline V gene sequence: CDR1 SGDLS, CDR2 YYNGEE. Here the CDR3 reads CASSVLGQGFAEAFF. CDR3 DNA: TGTGCCAGCAGCGTACTGGGGCAGGGGTTCGCTGAAGCTTTCTTT. The complete variable domain, with remaining parts taken from reference TRBV9 and TRBJ1-1, reads DSGVTQTPKHLITATGQRVTLRCSPRSGDLSVYWYQQSLDQGLQFLIQYYNGEERAKGNILERFSAQQFPDLHSELNLSSLELGDSALYFCASSVLGQGFAEAFFGQGTRLTVV.

Remarks on this clonotype: A single base separates this from a much larger clone, so it may be a read error. J is TRBJ2-2 and V is TRBV3-1; D ambiguous. Germline lookup yields CDR1 LGHDT and CDR2 YNNKEL (reference sequence). The CDR3 contains 14 residues. V was shortened by 0 bases and J by 7 bases, with 9 bases between the two germline ends. The CDR3 is CASSQDPCFGELFF. Written as DNA, the CDR3 is TGTGCCAGCAGCCAAGATCCATGCTTCGGGGAGCTGTTTTTT.

The V gene is TRBV20-1, the J gene TRBJ1-1; D may be TRBD1 (5 bases). Per germline, CDR1 DFQATT and CDR2 SNEGSKA (reference sequence). Trimming took off 6 bases at V and 4 bases at J, with 15 bases between the two ends. The CDR3 is 13 amino acids. The CDR3 here is CSAPNRLATEAFF. Here the CDR3 DNA reads TGCAGTGCCCCGAACAGGTTAGCCACTGAAGCTTTCTTT.

CDR3 nucleotides: TGTGCCAGCAGCTTATGGGGGGCCGATGAAAAACTGTTTTTT. Protein product: CASSLWGADEKLFF. V gene TRBV7-8 combines with J gene TRBJ1-4; a possible D gene is TRBD1 (6 bases). Per germline, CDR1 SGHVS and CDR2 FQNEAQ. V dropped 2 bases and J dropped 6 bases, with 10 bases sitting between them. The CDR3 is 14 residues long.

This clonotype turned up a few times. The chain employs TRBV5-1 and TRBJ2-3; D remains unclear. This CDR3 spans 14 amino acids. Trimming took 1 base from V and 0 from J, leaving 6 bases between them. Per germline, CDR1 SGHRS and CDR2 YFSETQ. Here the CDR3 DNA reads TGCGCCAGCAGCTTGAGTGTTAGCACAGATACGCAGTATTTT. Protein: CASSLSVSTDTQYF.

The CDR3 DNA reads as TGCAGTGCTAGAGAATCCTACGAGCAGTACTTC. Amino acid sequence: CSARESYEQYF. The V gene is TRBV20-1, the J gene TRBJ2-7; D not resolved. The germline V gene has CDR1 DFQATT and CDR2 SNEGSKA (reference sequence). The CDR3 is 11 amino acids. V gave up 0 bases and J gave up 1 base, with 1 base separating them.

This chain uses TRBV2 with TRBJ2-1; D possibly corresponds to TRBD2 (7 bases). V lost 6 bases, J lost 8 bases, and 11 bases lay in between. The germline gives CDR1 SNHLY, CDR2 FYNNEI. This CDR3 spans 12 amino acids. The CDR3 sequence is CASSGEGDEQFF. The CDR3 DNA reads as TGTGCCAGCAGCGGGGAGGGGGATGAGCAGTTCTTC.

The genes are TRBV6-2 or TRBV6-3 and TRBJ1-2, with D uncertain. V was trimmed by 6 bases and J by 7 bases, leaving 18 bases between them. Germline V gives CDR1 MNHEY, CDR2 SVGEGT. The CDR3 sequence is 14 residues long. The DNA for the CDR3 is TGTGCCAGCAGCCGTCACGCGGCCACCCTTGGCTACACCTTC. It codes for CASSRHAATLGYTF.

This clonotype was seen ten or more times. The chain uses TRBV6-1 and TRBJ1-2; D is uncertain. With 2 bases removed from V and 6 bases from J, the gap between germline ends came to 10 bases. Germline CDR1 MNHNS, CDR2 SASEGT. CDR3 length: 13 amino acids. The CDR3 bases are TGTGCCAGCAGTGAAAACAGTTGGGATGGCTACACCTTC. This gives the protein CASSENSWDGYTF.

This clonotype has more than one count but fewer than ten. The rearrangement joins TRBV7-8 to TRBJ1-5, with D hard to call. The ends were cut back, 2 bases at V and 9 bases at J, with 11 bases in the middle. Per the germline V gene, CDR1 is SGHVS and CDR2 is FQNEAQ. The CDR3 is 13 amino acids. The CDR3 sequence: CASSLRYQPPQHF. The DNA of the CDR3 is TGTGCCAGCAGCTTAAGATATCAGCCGCCCCAGCATTTT.

Of note for this clonotype: Being one base from a much bigger clone, this may be a read error. This chain connects TRBV4-2 to TRBJ1-4; D is unclear. The CDR3 is made up of 12 amino acids. Germline V gives CDR1 LGHNA, CDR2 YNFKEQ. CDR3 nucleotides: TGTACCAGCAGCCATTTGGGTGAAAAACTGTTTTTT. Amino acids: CTSSHLGEKLFF.

The chain recombines TRBV24-1 with TRBJ1-2; D not resolved. CDR1 KGHDR and CDR2 SFDVKD come from the germline V gene. The V and J ends lost 4 bases and 4 bases respectively, with 18 bases between them. The CDR3 loop spans 16 amino acids. The CDR3 loop reads CATSDPASEIIYGYTF. DNA for the CDR3: TGTGCCACCAGTGACCCAGCTTCAGAAATAATCTATGGCTACACCTTC.

This clonotype was picked up many times. V usage is TRBV9 and J usage is TRBJ1-6, with D unresolved. CDR3 length: 14 amino acids. With 2 bases removed from V and 6 bases from J, the gap between germline ends came to 9 bases. CDR1 and CDR2 from the germline V gene are SGDLS and YYNGEE. This CDR3 reads CASSVDPTNSPLHF. The CDR3 region has the DNA TGTGCCAGCAGCGTCGACCCAACTAATTCACCCCTCCACTTT.

The chain recombines TRBV11-2 with TRBJ2-7; 7 nucleotides align to TRBD2. The CDR3 runs 15 residues. V gave up 3 bases and J gave up 2 bases; unmatched junction bases: 7. The germline gives CDR1 SGHAT, CDR2 FQNNGV. The CDR3 sequence: CASSFGAGGTYEQYF. The CDR3, as DNA: TGTGCCAGCAGCTTTGGTGCCGGGGGGACCTACGAGCAGTACTTC.

The genes are TRBV12-5 and TRBJ1-1; D is perhaps TRBD1 (5 bases). CDR1 and CDR2 from the germline V gene are LGHNT and FRNRAP. The CDR3 is 13 amino acids. V was clipped by 1 base and J by 6 bases, with 9 bases between them. Here the CDR3 DNA reads TGTGCTAGTGGTTTGGCCCCGGGGGCTGAAGCTTTCTTT. Protein: CASGLAPGAEAFF. Filled out from reference TRBV12-5 and TRBJ1-1, the complete variable domain reads DARVTQTPRHKVTEMGQEVTMRCQPILGHNTVFWYRQTMMQGLELLAYFRNRAPLDDSGMPKDRFSAEMPDATLATLKIQPSEPRDSAVYFCASGLAPGAEAFFGQGTRLTVV.

Many counts were recorded for this clonotype. The V gene is TRBV28, the J gene TRBJ1-1, with 7 bases fitting TRBD1. CDR1 is MDHEN and CDR2 is SYDVKM in the germline V gene. The CDR3 is 16 residues long. Trimming took 2 bases from V and 1 from J; bases not matched to a gene: 7. The CDR3 reads CASSLEGTAKNTEAFF. CDR3 nucleotides: TGTGCCAGCAGTTTAGAAGGGACAGCTAAGAACACTGAAGCTTTCTTT. Together with reference TRBV28 and TRBJ1-1, the CDR3 gives the full variable domain: DVKVTQSSRYLVKRTGEKVFLECVQDMDHENMFWYRQDPGLGLRLIYFSYDVKMKEKGDIPEGYSVSREKKERFSLILESASTNQTSMYLCASSLEGTAKNTEAFFGQGTRLTVV.

This clonotype was observed a few times. This rearrangement joins TRBV7-9 to TRBJ1-1, with D possibly matching TRBD1 (5 bases). The CDR3 is made up of 13 amino acids. V was trimmed by 5 bases and J by 1 base, leaving 8 bases between them. Germline CDR1 reads SEHNR; CDR2 reads FQNEAQ (reference sequence). The CDR3 DNA reads TGTGCCAGCAGCCACGGGGGGAACACTGAAGCTTTCTTT. Translating gives CASSHGGNTEAFF.

In its sample, this clonotype was seen a few times. The rearrangement links TRBV7-9 to TRBJ1-4; D unresolved. Germline CDR1 reads SEHNR; CDR2 reads FQNEAQ (reference sequence). The ends were cut back, 1 base at V and 8 bases at J, with 8 bases in the middle. The CDR3 is 13 residues long. In DNA, the CDR3 is TGTGCCAGCAGCTTAGACGCGGGAGAAAAACTGTTTTTT. Translated, it gives CASSLDAGEKLFF.

Only a few counts were recorded for this clonotype. The chain has TRBV10-3 and TRBJ2-7, with D possibly matching TRBD1 (6 bases). The CDR3 contains 13 residues. Trimming shortened V by 4 bases and J by 4 bases, and 11 bases separated the two germline ends. Germline V gives CDR1 ENHRY, CDR2 SYGVKD. CDR3 sequence reads: CAISGAGVYEQYF. The CDR3 DNA reads as TGTGCCATCAGTGGGGCAGGGGTATACGAGCAGTACTTC.

V usage is TRBV6-1 and J usage is TRBJ1-5; D is unresolved. V was clipped by 6 bases and J by 5 bases, with 11 bases between them. The CDR3 is made up of 13 amino acids. Germline CDR1 and CDR2: MNHNS and SASEGT. CDR3 sequence (DNA): TGTGCCAGCAGGTTAACAAGGGATCAGCCCCAGCATTTT. Amino acids: CASRLTRDQPQHF.

This clonotype was seen a handful of times. This chain links TRBV6-4 with TRBJ1-2; D remains unclear. The CDR3 is made up of 16 amino acids. Trimming stripped 9 bases from V and 6 bases from J, with 26 bases between. Germline CDR1 MRHNA, CDR2 SNTAGT. CDR3 amino acids: CARPVVTKAMCHGYTF. For the CDR3, the DNA is TGTGCCAGACCGGTAGTTACAAAGGCAATGTGTCATGGCTACACCTTC.

This clonotype was counted only a few times. The chain couples TRBV29-1 to TRBJ2-3, with 8 positions matching TRBD1. CDR1 and CDR2 (germline): SQVTM, ANQGSEA. This CDR3 has 13 amino acids. With 7 bases clipped from V and 1 base from J, the junction kept 4 bases outside the gene matches. This CDR3 is CSGDRGGTDTQYF. The CDR3 DNA reads TGCAGCGGAGACAGGGGCGGCACAGATACGCAGTATTTT.

This clonotype showed up just a few times. This chain uses TRBV12-5 with TRBJ1-1, with D possibly being TRBD1 (5 bases). Germline V gives CDR1 LGHNT, CDR2 FRNRAP. The CDR3 extends over 14 amino acids. Trimming stripped 1 base from V and 4 bases from J, with 10 bases between. The CDR3 bases are TGTGCTAGTGGTTTGGCGGGGGTGGTCACTGAAGCTTTCTTT. It translates to CASGLAGVVTEAFF.

The rearrangement links TRBV12-3 or TRBV12-4 to TRBJ1-3, with D possibly matching TRBD1 (6 bases). The V gene lost 5 bases and the J gene lost 8 bases, with 19 bases spanning the gap. There are 15 residues in the CDR3. CDR3 amino acids: CASSQDRSGRDTIYF. The CDR3 DNA sequence: TGTGCCAGCAGTCAAGACAGGAGCGGGAGAGACACCATATATTTT.

Only a few counts were recorded for this clonotype. This rearrangement joins TRBV14 to TRBJ2-7; D ambiguous. The V gene's germline CDR1 is SGHDN and CDR2 FVKESK. The CDR3 has 17 amino acids. Trimming took 0 bases from V and 5 from J, leaving 20 bases between them. CDR3 amino acids: CASSQDLVYGSADEQYF. CDR3 bases: TGTGCCAGCAGCCAAGATCTTGTCTACGGCTCGGCCGACGAGCAGTACTTC.

This clonotype came up a few times. This sequence joins TRBV7-9 and TRBJ2-3; the match to TRBD2 covers 12 bases. Unmatched junction bases numbered 3, after V lost 6 bases and J lost 5 bases. CDR1 SEHNR and CDR2 FQNEAQ come from the germline V gene (reference sequence). The CDR3 sequence is 14 residues long. The CDR3, as DNA: TGTGCCAGCAGGACTAGCGGGGGTATAGATACGCAGTATTTT. As protein: CASRTSGGIDTQYF.

V gene TRBV6-5 combines with J gene TRBJ1-1; the D is unclear. Trimming took 3 bases from V and 11 from J, leaving 19 bases between them. CDR1 is MNHEY and CDR2 is SVGAGI in the germline V gene. CDR3 length: 14 residues. CDR3 bases: TGTGCCAGCAGTTATTCGACACCCCGAGTGGAGGCTTTCTTT. Encoded protein: CASSYSTPRVEAFF.

This clonotype has a handful of counts. The chain is built from TRBV6-2 or TRBV6-3 and TRBJ2-1; the D gene could be TRBD1 or TRBD2 (5 bases each). The CDR3 has 16 residues. Per germline, CDR1 MNHEY and CDR2 SVGEGT. V was shortened by 5 bases and J by 0 bases, with 14 bases between the two germline ends. The CDR3 reads CASSPTGLNSYNEQFF. CDR3 nucleotide sequence: TGTGCCAGCAGTCCCACAGGACTCAACTCCTACAATGAGCAGTTCTTC.

The gene calls are TRBV11-2 and TRBJ2-3, with D unresolved. The ends were cut back, 1 base at V and 5 bases at J, with 7 bases in the middle. CDR3 length: 13 amino acids. Germline V gene data show CDR1 as SGHAT and CDR2 as FQNNGV. The CDR3 here is CASSLVVGDTQYF. CDR3 DNA: TGTGCCAGCAGCTTAGTAGTGGGAGATACGCAGTATTTT.

This clonotype was detected a few times. The chain links TRBV3-1 to TRBJ1-1; D is unclear. With 1 base removed from V and 3 bases from J, the gap between germline ends came to 12 bases. Germline values: CDR1 LGHDT, CDR2 YNNKEL (reference sequence). CDR3 length: 15 amino acids. The CDR3 DNA follows: TGTGCCAGCAGCCAAGCCGACCTCGGGGACACTGAAGCTTTCTTT. Translating it yields CASSQADLGDTEAFF.

Comment on this clonotype: A much larger clone differs by one base, so this may be a read error. The chain employs TRBV7-2 and TRBJ1-1, with a weak D call TRBD1 (5 bases). In germline, CDR1 is SGHTA, CDR2 FQGNSA. The CDR3 contains 13 residues. CDR3 sequence: CVSSQPGGTEAFF. The DNA of the CDR3 is TGTGTCAGCAGCCAACCTGGGGGCACTGAAGCTTTCTTT.